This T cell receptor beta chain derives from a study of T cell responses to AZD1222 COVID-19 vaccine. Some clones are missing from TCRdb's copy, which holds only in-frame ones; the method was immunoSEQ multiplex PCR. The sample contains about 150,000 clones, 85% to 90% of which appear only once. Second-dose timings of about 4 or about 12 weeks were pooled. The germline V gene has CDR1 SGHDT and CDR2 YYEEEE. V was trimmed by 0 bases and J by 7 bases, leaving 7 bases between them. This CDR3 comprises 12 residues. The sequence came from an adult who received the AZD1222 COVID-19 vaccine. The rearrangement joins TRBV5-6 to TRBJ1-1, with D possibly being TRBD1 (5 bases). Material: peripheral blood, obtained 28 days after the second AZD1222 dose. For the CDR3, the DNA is TGTGCCAGCAGCTTGGGGACACTTGAAGCTTTCTTT. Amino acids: CASSLGTLEAFF.